This TCR beta chain emerged from a study of blood T cell repertoires in COVID-19. As for the study in general: PBMCs, B-cell-depleted T cells, or T cells provided the cDNA or gDNA that made up the material.

This CDR3 contains 16 residues. J gave up 0 bases and V 4 bases, and 5 bases lay outside the gene matches. Looked up from germline, CDR1 is LGHNA and CDR2 is YNFKEQ. Recovered status in Cohort 3 required two negative PCRs, clearance, or symptom resolution. Clones were read by immunoSEQ multiplex PCR, and TCRdb kept only the in-frame ones, dropping some. The sample holds approximately 64,000 clones, around nine tenths seen once. The clonotype originates from a woman aged 40-49 years who had recovered from COVID-19. Sequences were obtained from PBMCs or T cells enriched from blood (not recorded which). The J gene is TRBJ2-7, the V gene TRBV4-2; 11 nucleotides match TRBD2. Here the CDR3 DNA reads TGTGCCAGCAGCCGGTCTAGCGGGGGGTTCTCCTACGAGCAGTACTTC. Translation: CASSRSSGGFSYEQYF.